This is a list of T cell receptor beta chains from one sample in a study of blood T cell repertoires in COVID-19. Here immunoSEQ multiplex PCR was the method, and the copy in TCRdb shows in-frame clones only, minus some. The data hold roughly 48,000 clones, with over 70% observed a single time. The sample comprised peripheral blood. The receptors were gathered from a human donor in a cohort sampled during active COVID-19. Both conserved end residues are part of each CDR3. D genes are given only for firm matches. Expanded clones get a size class; other rows say once, few or many, or leave the size out.

d_call,v_call,clone_size,j_call,cdr3_aa,cdr3_nt
.,TRBV6-5,.,TRBJ2-3,CASSYSILGSTDTQYF,TGTGCCAGCAGTTACTCGATCCTCGGGAGCACAGATACGCAGTATTTT
TRBD1,TRBV7-8,.,TRBJ2-2,CASSVDRVHGELFF,TGTGCCAGCAGCGTAGACAGGGTTCACGGGGAGCTGTTTTTT
.,TRBV7-9,.,TRBJ1-1,CASSRQSTEAFF,TGTGCCAGCAGCAGACAGTCCACTGAAGCTTTCTTT
TRBD1,TRBV6-1,.,TRBJ2-1,CASSERGQRALDNEQFF,TGTGCCAGCAGTGAACGGGGACAGCGCGCGCTAGACAATGAGCAGTTCTTC
.,TRBV5-5,.,TRBJ2-3,CASSLLTVADTQYF,TGTGCCAGCAGCTTGCTAACGGTAGCAGATACGCAGTATTTT
TRBD1,TRBV5-1,.,TRBJ2-7,CASSEDQTGYEQYF,TGCGCCAGCAGCGAGGATCAGACAGGGTACGAGCAGTACTTC
TRBD1,TRBV6-5,.,TRBJ1-5,CASIGPGTGVQPQHF,TGTGCCAGCATCGGGCCCGGGACAGGGGTTCAGCCCCAGCATTTT
.,TRBV29-1,.,TRBJ1-1,CSVVAANTEAFF,TGCAGCGTAGTAGCGGCTAACACTGAAGCTTTCTTT
.,TRBV4-1,.,TRBJ2-3,CASSQDRAKQGQYF,TGCGCCAGCAGCCAAGATAGGGCGAAACAGGGGCAGTATTTT
.,TRBV5-1,.,TRBJ1-1,CASSPGENTEAFF,TGCGCCAGCAGCCCAGGGGAGAACACTGAAGCTTTCTTT
.,TRBV5-4,.,TRBJ2-5,CASSTPGGQETQYF,TGTGCCAGCAGCACCCCGGGTGGGCAAGAGACCCAGTACTTC
TRBD2,TRBV15,.,TRBJ2-3,CATSRDGGGENTQYF,TGTGCCACCAGCAGAGACGGGGGGGGCGAGAATACGCAGTATTTT
TRBD2,TRBV30,.,TRBJ2-1,CAWSVRGVAIFNEQFF,TGTGCCTGGAGTGTACGGGGGGTCGCTATTTTCAATGAGCAGTTCTTC
TRBD1,TRBV15,.,TRBJ2-7,CATQRQGTYEQYF,TGTGCCACCCAGAGACAGGGGACCTACGAGCAGTACTTC
.,TRBV2,once,TRBJ1-2,CASSETGDYGYTF,TGTGCCAGCAGTGAAACAGGCGACTATGGCTACACCTTC